Shown below are 15 T cell receptor beta chains from a single sample sequenced in a study of CD8 T cells in Susac syndrome. The RNA input was about 0.5 to 1 ug, and it was reverse transcribed with random hexamers. In TCRdb, the immunoSEQ multiplex PCR reads were re-called with MiXCR into one record per CDR3 protein. This sample has about 76,000 distinct CDR3 sequences, with about 91% found just once. Sequenced material: CD8+ T cells from PBMCs. All receptors come from a human donor with multiple sclerosis.

V is TRBV28 and J is TRBJ2-2; tentative D call: TRBD2 (6 bases). CDR1 and CDR2 (germline): MDHEN, SYDVKM. V lost 4 bases, J lost 4 bases, and 7 bases lay in between. There are 13 residues in the CDR3. CDR3 residues: CASSWEVTGELFF. The CDR3 nucleotides are TGTGCCAGCAGTTGGGAGGTCACCGGGGAGCTGTTTTTT.

The gene calls are TRBV29-1 and TRBJ2-1; TRBD1 matches 8 bases. The CDR3 sequence is 13 residues long. V was clipped by 7 bases and J by 5 bases; unmatched bases: 7. Germline V gene data show CDR1 as SQVTM and CDR2 as ANQGSEA. The CDR3 coding sequence is TGCAGCGCCTCCTTGACAGGGGACAATGAGCAGTTCTTC. Translating gives CSASLTGDNEQFF.

The DNA for the CDR3 is TGTGCCAGCAGCCAACCGGCTCTTCACGAGCAGTACTTC. Amino acid sequence: CASSQPALHEQYF. J is TRBJ2-7 and V is TRBV13; no clear D. Germline CDR1 and CDR2: PRHDT and FYEKMQ (reference sequence). V was trimmed by 5 bases and J by 5 bases, leaving 13 bases between them. The CDR3 totals 13 residues.

The gene calls are TRBV10-3 and TRBJ1-6; weak D call: TRBD1 (5 bases). CDR1 and CDR2 (germline): ENHRY, SYGVKD. Trimming left V 10 bases short and J 6 bases short, with 16 bases between. The CDR3 length is 14 residues. CDR3 nucleotide sequence: TGTGCCACTGCCTTGGGACGGCTTAATTCACCCCTCCACTTT. It specifies CATALGRLNSPLHF.

The chain employs TRBV4-1 and TRBJ2-1; tentative D call: TRBD2 (6 bases). Per the germline V gene, CDR1 is MGHRA and CDR2 is YSYEKL. Trimming took 0 bases from V and 0 from J, leaving 18 bases between them. CDR3 length: 19 residues. The CDR3: CASSQDSVVGGSSYNEQFF. The CDR3 nucleotides read TGCGCCAGCAGCCAAGATTCCGTAGTCGGGGGAAGCTCCTACAATGAGCAGTTCTTC.

This clonotype has just one count. The gene calls are TRBV7-9 and TRBJ2-7; D ambiguous. CDR3 length: 16 residues. Trimming took off 8 bases at V and 3 bases at J, with 23 bases between the two ends. Germline V gene data show CDR1 as SEHNR and CDR2 as FQNEAQ (reference sequence). The CDR3 is CASSPLVQSVFYEQYF. DNA for the CDR3: TGTGCCAGCTCCCCTCTTGTACAATCAGTGTTCTACGAGCAGTACTTC.

DNA of the CDR3: TGTGCCAGCAGCCCACCATCTGGCTATGGCTACACCTTC. It yields the protein CASSPPSGYGYTF. This chain joins TRBV13 and TRBJ1-2; D is unclear. Germline V CDR1 and CDR2: PRHDT, FYEKMQ (reference sequence). V was clipped by 5 bases and J by 4 bases, with 11 bases between them. CDR3 length: 13 amino acids. Looking up the rest from reference TRBV13 and TRBJ1-2 gives the full variable domain: AAGVIQSPRHLIKEKRETATLKCYPIPRHDTVYWYQQGPGQDPQFLISFYEKMQSDKGSIPDRFSAQQFSDYHSELNMSSLELGDSALYFCASSPPSGYGYTFGSGTRLTVV.

This clonotype was observed once. The chain joins TRBV28 to TRBJ2-2; D is ambiguous. The CDR3 is 14 residues long. Trimming left V 6 bases short and J 6 bases short, with 14 bases between. Germline V gene lookup returns CDR1 MDHEN and CDR2 SYDVKM. The CDR3 DNA sequence: TGTGCCAGCAGCGTCAGGAGTCTGGCCGGGGAGCTGTTTTTT. It translates to CASSVRSLAGELFF.

The chain couples TRBV27 to TRBJ1-1; D call uncertain. The germline CDR1 and CDR2 sequences are MNHEY and SMNVEV (reference sequence). The CDR3 runs to 13 residues. Between the trimmed V and J ends, which lost 3 bases and 3 bases, there was a span of 8 bases. CDR3 sequence reads: CASSFFEHTEAFF. In nucleotides, the CDR3 is TGTGCCAGCAGTTTCTTTGAACACACTGAAGCTTTCTTT.

The sample holds one count of this clonotype. The chain joins TRBV6-2 or TRBV6-3 to TRBJ1-2; the D is unclear. CDR1 is MNHEY, CDR2 SVGEGT, per germline. The CDR3 covers 14 residues. V was clipped by 6 bases and J by 4 bases, with 15 bases between them. This chain's CDR3 is CASSPWEEVYGYTF. CDR3 DNA sequence: TGTGCCAGCAGCCCTTGGGAGGAGGTCTATGGCTACACCTTC.

This chain links TRBV19 with TRBJ2-7; D is perhaps TRBD2 (5 bases). The CDR3 sequence is 13 residues long. V dropped 5 bases and J dropped 1 base, with 9 bases sitting between them. Germline-derived CDR1 and CDR2 are LNHDA and SQIVND (reference sequence). The DNA of the CDR3 is TGTGCCAGTAGTTACGGGAATTCCTACGAGCAGTACTTC. Its translation is CASSYGNSYEQYF.

The rearrangement uses TRBV28 and TRBJ2-5; 13 bases fit TRBD2. Per the germline V gene, CDR1 is MDHEN and CDR2 is SYDVKM. The V and J ends lost 4 bases and 5 bases, in that order; junction bases with no gene match: 7. The CDR3 covers 16 residues. The CDR3 region has the DNA TGTGCCAGCAGTTCCGGACTAGCGGGAGAGGGTGAGACCCAGTACTTC. This sequence encodes CASSSGLAGEGETQYF.

The chain employs TRBV5-6 and TRBJ2-1; 14 positions match TRBD2. V shed 4 bases and J 4 bases; nucleotides not matched to a gene: 7. The CDR3 length is 17 residues. The germline gives CDR1 SGHDT, CDR2 YYEEEE. The CDR3 DNA sequence: TGTGCCAGCAGCCCGGGACTAGCGGGAGAATCATACAATGAGCAGTTCTTC. Its translation: CASSPGLAGESYNEQFF.

V usage is TRBV27 and J usage is TRBJ1-2; D remains unclear. With 9 bases removed from V and 4 bases from J, the gap between germline ends came to 9 bases. The V gene's germline CDR1 is MNHEY and CDR2 SMNVEV (reference sequence). The CDR3 consists of 11 residues. CDR3 sequence reads: CASYGVYGYTF. CDR3 nucleotide sequence: TGTGCCAGTTATGGGGTCTATGGCTACACCTTC.

V gene TRBV5-4 combines with J gene TRBJ2-1; D assignment may be TRBD1 or TRBD2 (7 bases each). Germline V gene data show CDR1 as SGHNT and CDR2 as YYREEE (reference sequence). The CDR3 has 14 residues. V shed 1 base and J shed 9 bases, with 14 bases lying between them. Written as DNA, the CDR3 is TGTGCCAGCAGCTTGAGAGGGGGCGGGGGTGAGCAGTTCTTC. Amino acids: CASSLRGGGGEQFF.